Listed here are 17 T cell receptor beta chains from one sample, sequenced in a study of blood T cell repertoires in COVID-19. Produced via immunoSEQ multiplex PCR; TCRdb's table is partial and in-frame only. The table lists fewer than 150,000 clones, approximately 85% of them singletons. Sequenced: peripheral blood. Source of these receptors: a woman at least 80 years old with acute or convalescent COVID-19.

V and J are TRBV7-3 and TRBJ2-5; possibly TRBD2 for D (6 bases). The CDR3 is 14 residues long. CDR1 and CDR2 (germline): SGHTA, FQGTGA. Trimming removed 0 bases from V and 7 bases from J, with 12 bases in between. CDR3 region: CASSLTRSGSTQYF. CDR3 nucleotides: TGTGCCAGCAGCTTAACGAGGAGCGGGTCGACCCAGTACTTC.

The gene calls are TRBV27 and TRBJ2-2, with TRBD2 matching over 8 bases. CDR3 length equals 17 residues. The germline CDR1 and CDR2 sequences are MNHEY and SMNVEV (reference sequence). The ends lost 5 bases at V and 2 bases at J; junction bases unmatched: 10. CDR3 residues: CASSRLVAGTNTGELFF. CDR3 coding DNA: TGTGCCAGCAGTCGACTTGTAGCGGGAACAAACACCGGGGAGCTGTTTTTT.

The CDR3 DNA reads as TGCGCCAGCAGCTTGGAGGGACAGTCCATCTCTGAAGCTTTCTTT. Protein: CASSLEGQSISEAFF. The chain combines TRBV5-1 with TRBJ1-1; TRBD1 matches at 7 bases. The CDR3 totals 15 residues. Germline V gene data show CDR1 as SGHRS and CDR2 as YFSETQ. The junction had 8 bases not matched to a gene; V was cut back by 0 bases and J by 6 bases.

The rearrangement links TRBV12-3 or TRBV12-4 to TRBJ1-5; no definite D call. The CDR3 contains 13 residues. The germline V and J ends were trimmed by 2 bases and 6 bases, with 8 bases remaining between them. The CDR3 bases are TGTGCCAGCAGTTTAAGCATCGGTCAGCCCCAGCATTTT. It codes for CASSLSIGQPQHF.

This clone appeared once. V and J are TRBV7-9 and TRBJ1-1, with no clear D. The V gene's germline CDR1 is SEHNR and CDR2 FQNEAQ (reference sequence). V was trimmed by 3 bases and J by 5 bases, leaving 7 bases between them. The CDR3 is 12 amino acids. This CDR3 is CASSLVRTEAFF. The CDR3 DNA is TGTGCCAGCAGCTTGGTGAGGACTGAAGCTTTCTTT.

The V and J genes are TRBV7-8 and TRBJ1-3, with a tentative D call TRBD1 (5 bases). The V end lost 0 bases, the J end lost 1 base, and 7 bases lay between the germline ends. The CDR3 has 15 amino acids. CDR1 and CDR2 from the germline V gene are SGHVS and FQNEAQ. The CDR3 loop is CASSLARVSGNTIYF. Here the CDR3 DNA reads TGTGCCAGCAGCTTAGCCAGGGTATCTGGAAACACCATATATTTT.

Only a few counts were recorded for this clone. This chain uses TRBV10-3 with TRBJ2-6, with TRBD1 identical over 9 bases. V lost 6 bases to trimming and J lost 2 bases; unmatched junction nucleotides: 8. Germline assignment: CDR1 ENHRY and CDR2 SYGVKD. The CDR3 runs to 17 residues. CDR3 DNA sequence: TGTGCCATCAGGACCGGGACAGGGAAAGCTGGGGCCAACGTCCTGACTTTC. Protein: CAIRTGTGKAGANVLTF.

The chain uses TRBV2 and TRBJ2-2; D ambiguous. This CDR3 has 18 residues. CDR1 and CDR2 from the germline V gene are SNHLY and FYNNEI. V gave up 3 bases and J gave up 1 base, with 18 bases separating them. CDR3 nucleotides: TGTGCCAGCAGTGATGGGTTTGTAATGACTGGGAACACCGGGGAGCTGTTTTTT. Its protein is CASSDGFVMTGNTGELFF.

The chain has TRBV4-1 and TRBJ1-2, with 7 bases fitting TRBD1. Per the germline V gene, CDR1 is MGHRA and CDR2 is YSYEKL. There are 17 residues in the CDR3. Trimming took 1 base from V and 4 from J; bases not matched to a gene: 12. The CDR3 sequence is CASSQVARTGPFYGYTF. In nucleotides, the CDR3 is TGCGCCAGCAGCCAAGTGGCAAGGACAGGACCTTTCTATGGCTACACCTTC.

This clone was observed once. The V gene is TRBV7-3, the J gene TRBJ1-5, with D maybe TRBD1 (5 bases). Trimming cost V 8 bases and J 6 bases, with 14 bases left between them. The germline V gene encodes CDR1 SGHTA and CDR2 FQGTGA. CDR3 length: 13 residues. The CDR3 sequence is CASGEGVGQPQHF. The CDR3 DNA reads TGTGCCAGCGGCGAAGGGGTCGGTCAGCCCCAGCATTTT. Based on the CDR3 plus reference TRBV7-3 and TRBJ1-5, the full variable domain is GAGVSQTPSNKVTEKGKYVELRCDPISGHTALYWYRQSLGQGPEFLIYFQGTGAADDSGLPNDRFFAVRPEGSVSTLKIQRTERGDSAVYLCASGEGVGQPQHFGDGTRLSIL.

V gene TRBV2 combines with J gene TRBJ2-7, with 10 bases that match TRBD2. Germline assignment: CDR1 SNHLY and CDR2 FYNNEI. This CDR3 comprises 11 residues. CDR3 loop: CATGLAAEQYF. CDR3 DNA sequence: TGTGCAACCGGACTAGCGGCCGAGCAGTACTTC. The whole variable domain, filled in from reference TRBV2 and TRBJ2-7, reads EPEVTQTPSHQVTQMGQEVILRCVPISNHLYFYWYRQILGQKVEFLVSFYNNEISEKSEIFDDQFSVERPDGSNFTLKIRSTKLEDSAMYFCATGLAAEQYFGPGTRLTVT.

V and J are TRBV7-8 and TRBJ2-5, with 8 nucleotides matching TRBD2. Losses at the gene ends were 0 bases for V and 3 bases for J; bases not matched to a gene: 9. The germline gives CDR1 SGHVS, CDR2 FQNEAQ. The CDR3 has 17 amino acids. CDR3: CASSLAGLAGTKETQYF. The CDR3, as DNA: TGTGCCAGCAGCTTAGCAGGTTTAGCGGGGACTAAAGAGACCCAGTACTTC. Full variable domain (outside the CDR3, taken from reference TRBV7-8 and TRBJ2-5): GAGVSQSPRYKVAKRGQDVALRCDPISGHVSLFWYQQALGQGPEFLTYFQNEAQLDKSGLPSDRFFAERPEGSVSTLKIQRTQQEDSAVYLCASSLAGLAGTKETQYFGPGTRLLVL.

This clone was observed a handful of times. The rearrangement joins TRBV18 to TRBJ1-2; D might be TRBD1 (6 bases). Germline CDR1 and CDR2: KGHSH and LQKENI. The CDR3 has 14 residues. V shed 6 bases and J shed 2 bases, with 13 bases lying between them. The CDR3 region has the DNA TGTGCCAGCTCGTTGCCAGGGGCGAACTATGGCTACACCTTC. Encoded protein: CASSLPGANYGYTF.

V usage is TRBV3-1 (or the pseudogene TRBV3-2) and J usage is TRBJ1-2; D remains unclear. This CDR3 contains 14 residues. Germline assignment: CDR1 LGHDT and CDR2 YNNKEL (reference sequence). Trimming pared 0 bases from V and 5 bases from J, leaving 10 bases between. The CDR3 DNA is TGTGCCAGCAGCCAAGACGGCGGGTTGTATGGCTACACCTTC. It yields the protein CASSQDGGLYGYTF.

This chain links TRBV5-6 with TRBJ2-1; possible D gene TRBD2, 6 bases. Trimming cost V 1 base and J 4 bases, with 9 bases left between them. The germline gives CDR1 SGHDT, CDR2 YYEEEE. The CDR3 is 14 residues long. The CDR3 protein is CASSLTGRYNEQFF. The DNA for the CDR3 is TGTGCCAGCAGCTTGACCGGGAGATACAATGAGCAGTTCTTC.

V is TRBV5-1 and J is TRBJ1-6; 7 bases agree with TRBD1. Trimming cost V 4 bases and J 9 bases; bases outside gene matches: 7. Germline CDR1 and CDR2: SGHRS and YFSETQ. This CDR3 contains 14 residues. The CDR3: CASSAGGVGSPLHF. The CDR3 DNA follows: TGCGCCAGCAGCGCAGGGGGAGTAGGTTCACCCCTCCACTTT.

The CDR3 region is CASSLRLAGVRSYEQYF. CDR3 nucleotide sequence: TGTGCCAGCAGCTTAAGACTAGCGGGAGTTAGGTCCTACGAGCAGTACTTC. The rearrangement joins TRBV7-2 to TRBJ2-7; 12 bases match TRBD2. With 2 bases clipped from V and 1 base from J, the junction kept 6 bases outside the gene matches. The CDR3 loop spans 17 amino acids. The germline V gene has CDR1 SGHTA and CDR2 FQGNSA.